This TCR beta chain was identified during a study of blood T cell repertoires in COVID-19. All enrollees were roughly 18 to 89 years old and from fewer than 25 US areas. Clinical history as reported by participants underpinned cohort assignment. Symptom resolution, clearance, or two negative PCRs marked the recovered donors of Cohort 3. The CDR3 totals 14 residues. V gave up 4 bases and J gave up 4 bases, with 14 bases separating them. Germline V gene data show CDR1 as SGHAT and CDR2 as FQNNGV. Original processing methods: Researchers report that nucleated cell counts were estimated from reference gene primer amplification. Assay: immunoSEQ multiplex PCR; the TCRdb copy retains only in-frame clones and omits some. V, J and clone size were drawn from that table, and D and trimming were deduced from the DNA. Of some 330,000 clones in the sample, roughly four fifths were seen once.

Input material: PBMCs or T cells enriched from blood (not recorded which). The chain is built from TRBV11-2 and TRBJ2-7, with a tentative D call TRBD1 (5 bases). This sequence was found in a woman in her forties or fifties who had recovered from COVID-19. The CDR3: CASSSRRAAYEQYF. The CDR3 nucleotides are TGTGCCAGCAGCTCCCGCAGGGCCGCTTACGAGCAGTACTTC.